Listed below are T cell receptor beta chains from one sample, sequenced in a study of shared clonotypes between healthy human individuals. TCRdb's copy holds only in-frame clones and misses some; the assay was immunoSEQ multiplex PCR. The sample contains 450,000 to 700,000 clones, 95% to 96% of which appear only once. The material sequenced was naive CD8+ T cells sorted from blood. All receptors come from a woman aged 25 to 45 in good health. Both conserved end residues are part of each CDR3. The order of the fields is V gene, J gene, CDR3 protein.

>TRBV10-3|TRBJ1-2
CAISEGGQGVNYGYTF
>TRBV7-9|TRBJ2-3
CASSRGLAGGRNTQYF
>TRBV28|TRBJ1-5
CASSFRQGYQPQHF
>TRBV28|TRBJ2-1
CASSSPTLTHYNEQFF
>TRBV11-2|TRBJ2-7
CASSPTPSRDFDLREQYF
>TRBV6-1|TRBJ2-2
CASSESAYLTENTGELFF
>TRBV11-2|TRBJ1-2
CASSLDLTGPHGYTF
>TRBV28|TRBJ2-5
CASSSAIESQETQYF
>TRBV5-8|TRBJ2-1
CASSLEGGRAPNEQFF
>TRBV2|TRBJ2-1
CASEERDPGYEQFF
>TRBV27|TRBJ2-7
CATLPSGGPYEQYF
>TRBV4-2|TRBJ2-3
CASSRMGREATTDTQYF
>TRBV13|TRBJ2-7
CASSPRGSGTYEQYF
>TRBV4-1|TRBJ1-1
CASSLRTDNMNTEAFF
>TRBV15|TRBJ2-1
CATSRDLYQTREQFF
>TRBV7-9|TRBJ2-2
CASLAGLTGELFF
>TRBV5-8|TRBJ1-4
CASSTSFRGQGEKLFF
>TRBV7-8|TRBJ2-1
CASSLSGDFWDEQFF
>TRBV11-1|TRBJ2-5
CASRYSGGGIETQYF
>TRBV28|TRBJ2-1
CASSPIGREAVYNEQFF
>TRBV19|TRBJ2-1
CASSMLHGRALEQFF
>TRBV15|TRBJ1-5
CATSRDKGGQPQHF
>TRBV5-1|TRBJ2-7
CASSLGSGRIHEQYF
>TRBV27|TRBJ2-1
CASSTSRRLAVPYNEQFF
>TRBV7-9|TRBJ1-2
CASSLEGVVGYGYTF